This T cell receptor (beta chain) was retrieved from a study of control samples from healthy donors and cancer patients. The CDR3 is 13 residues long. The germline gives CDR1 LGHDT, CDR2 YNNKEL (reference sequence). Between the trimmed V and J ends, which lost 4 bases and 1 base, there was a span of 7 bases. The data were produced by immunoSEQ multiplex PCR, yet TCRdb's version contains in-frame clones alone and is incomplete. The sample contains some 65,000 clones, more than 80% of which appear only once. The chain has TRBV3-1 (or the pseudogene TRBV3-2) and TRBJ1-1; D remains ambiguous. Sequencing was done on a sample of PBMCs. The TCR was taken from a woman aged 50 to 60 with lung cancer. This chain's CDR3 is CASSRAGNTEAFF. In DNA, the CDR3 is TGTGCCAGCAGCCGCGCGGGGAACACTGAAGCTTTCTTT.